Below, one T cell receptor beta chain is given with its context. The CDR3 length is 14 residues. V dropped 5 bases and J dropped 4 bases, with 14 bases sitting between them. CDR1 and CDR2 (germline): MNHGY, SAAAGT. This entry comes from a study of T cell repertoires in cytomegalovirus infection. Study-level background: It was the public TCR beta signatures that indicated both CMV infection and matching HLA type.

Each CDR3 protein is one row after TCRdb ran MiXCR on the reads. The sample lists under 850,000 distinct CDR3 sequences; roughly 36% were seen once. The sequence came from a human donor in good health (CMV status not recorded). Some clones in this sample may be carry-over from other donors' samples. V usage is TRBV6-8 and J usage is TRBJ1-1; D might be TRBD1 (5 bases). Sequenced sample: PBMCs. The CDR3, as DNA: TGTGCCAGCAGTCCGGCGGGAGGGGTCACTGAAGCTTTCTTT. As protein: CASSPAGGVTEAFF.